Listed below are T cell receptor beta chains from one sample, sequenced in a study of breast tumors, draining lymph nodes, adjacent tissues. Each CDR3 protein gets one entry after TCRdb re-called the multiplex PCR reads with MiXCR. The data hold tens of thousands of distinct CDR3 sequences, with roughly a fifth observed a single time. Specimen: axillary lymph node tissue. The source is a female donor with breast cancer. Some clones in this sample may be carry-over from other donors' samples. Both conserved end residues are part of each CDR3. A D gene is named only where the DNA matches it firmly. Clone size is shown for a subset of rows, as once, few, many or a class of expanded clone.

TRBV6-6,.,many,TRBJ1-2,TGTGCCAGCAGTTACTTAGGGGATGGCTACACCTTC,CASSYLGDGYTF
TRBV19,.,many,TRBJ1-5,TGTGCCAGTAGTATAGTACATAGCGGCTATCAGCCCCAGCATTTT,CASSIVHSGYQPQHF
TRBV7-2,.,many,TRBJ2-1,TGTGCCAGCAGCCCGAGCGGGCTATACAATGAGCAGTTCTTC,CASSPSGLYNEQFF
TRBV24-1,.,many,TRBJ2-3,TGTGCCACCAGTGCTGGGGAGGAAGGCACAGATACGCAGTATTTT,CATSAGEEGTDTQYF
TRBV20-1,.,many,TRBJ2-5,TGCAGTGCTAGAGATTGGGCCATGGGGGAGACCCAGTACTTC,CSARDWAMGETQYF
TRBV19,TRBD2,many,TRBJ2-3,TGTGCCAGTAGTCCAGAAACTCCGGGACTAGCGGGACGCAGCACAGATACGCAGTATTTT,CASSPETPGLAGRSTDTQYF
TRBV25-1,.,once,TRBJ2-1,TGTGCCAGCAGTGAATATACTGGCAATGGGCAGTTCTTC,CASSEYTGNGQFF
TRBV4-3,TRBD2,many,TRBJ2-7,TGCGCCAGCAGCCAAGATGTAGCGGGAGGATTGTCCTACGAGCAGTACTTC,CASSQDVAGGLSYEQYF
TRBV19,.,.,TRBJ2-6,TGTGCCAGTAGTATCTCGGCAGGGTTCGTAACTGGGGCCAACGTCCTGACTTTC,CASSISAGFVTGANVLTF
TRBV7-2,.,.,TRBJ2-5,TGTGCCAGCAGCTTAGCGGCTAGCAGTCGAAAGACCCAGTACTTC,CASSLAASSRKTQYF
TRBV7-3,TRBD2,many,TRBJ2-1,TGTGCCAGCAGCTTAGGTGCTAGCGGGAGTCGCGATGAGCAGTTCTTC,CASSLGASGSRDEQFF
TRBV28,.,.,TRBJ1-5,TGTGCCAGCAGTGTCACGACACCGAGCAATCAGCCCCAGCATTTT,CASSVTTPSNQPQHF
TRBV6-1,.,many,TRBJ1-2,TGTGCCAGCACTCCATCGGGGCTTGATGGCTACACCTTC,CASTPSGLDGYTF
TRBV20-1,TRBD2,many,TRBJ2-7,TGCAGTGCTACTAGGACTAGCGGGTCCGAGCAGTACTTC,CSATRTSGSEQYF
TRBV10-3,TRBD1,many,TRBJ1-2,TGTGCCATCAGCCAGACAGGGGGCGATGGCTACACCTTC,CAISQTGGDGYTF
TRBV12-3/TRBV12-4,.,many,TRBJ2-7,TGTGCCAGCAGTATATTCGGACCATACGAGCAGTACTTC,CASSIFGPYEQYF
TRBV5-4,TRBD1,many,TRBJ2-2,TGTGCCAGCAGCTTAACAGGGGGCCGTCGCGCGAACACCGGGGAGCTGTTTTTT,CASSLTGGRRANTGELFF
TRBV19,.,many,TRBJ2-2,TGTGCCAGTAGTATTTCAGGGGTCATGTATTCCGGGGAGCTGTTTTTT,CASSISGVMYSGELFF
TRBV10-3,TRBD2,many,TRBJ2-3,TGTGCCATCAGTGAGTGGACTAGCGGGCGCACAGATACGCAGTATTTT,CAISEWTSGRTDTQYF
TRBV30,.,.,TRBJ2-1,TGTGCCTGGAGTGTACCGGGGGACCACTACAATGAGCAGTTCTTC,CAWSVPGDHYNEQFF
TRBV4-3,TRBD2,many,TRBJ2-1,TGCGCCAGCAGCCAAGAGGGTAGCGGGAGTTACCATGAGCAGTTCTTC,CASSQEGSGSYHEQFF
TRBV7-9,.,many,TRBJ2-7,TGTGCCAGCACGGTGGACGGTGATGAGCAGTACTTC,CASTVDGDEQYF
TRBV19,.,many,TRBJ1-4,TGTGCCAGTAGTATTCACATCAGCTATGAAAAACTGTTTTTT,CASSIHISYEKLFF
TRBV5-1,.,many,TRBJ2-3,TGCGCCAGCAGCTTGAGGGTCACAGATACGCAGTATTTT,CASSLRVTDTQYF
TRBV20-1,TRBD1,many,TRBJ2-7,TGCAGTGCTAGAACAGGGGGCTCCTACGAGCAGTACTTC,CSARTGGSYEQYF
TRBV9,.,many,TRBJ1-5,TGTGCCAGCAGCGTAGATGGGGGCGACCAGCCCCAGCATTTT,CASSVDGGDQPQHF
TRBV6-5,TRBD1,many,TRBJ1-4,TGTGCCAGCAGTTACTCGGGGGACAGGGAGGGTAATGAAAAACTGTTTTTT,CASSYSGDREGNEKLFF
TRBV7-6,TRBD1,many,TRBJ2-2,TGTGCCAGCAGCTTAGCGGCAGGACAGGGGGCCGGGGAGCTGTTTTTT,CASSLAAGQGAGELFF
TRBV28,.,few,TRBJ1-5,TGTGCCAGCAGTTTAGGGGCACAGAACAATCAGCCCCAGCATTTT,CASSLGAQNNQPQHF
TRBV5-1,.,many,TRBJ2-7,TGCGCCAGCAGCTTCGGGACATCAACCTCCTACGAGCAGTACTTC,CASSFGTSTSYEQYF
TRBV6-2/TRBV6-3,.,.,TRBJ2-1,TGTGCCAGCGGTACTCAGCTAAGTAGGGAGCAGTTCTTC,CASGTQLSREQFF
TRBV28,.,.,TRBJ2-6,TGTGCCAGCACCCTTTCGGCTGGGGCCAACGTCCTGACTTTC,CASTLSAGANVLTF
TRBV3-1,.,many,TRBJ2-1,TGTGCCAGCAGCCTCGAGAACTACAATGAGCAGTTCTTC,CASSLENYNEQFF
TRBV5-6,.,many,TRBJ2-1,TGTGCCAGCAGCTTGGGGGCCGGAGCGAGGGAGCAGTTCTTC,CASSLGAGAREQFF
TRBV30,.,.,TRBJ2-7,TGTGCCTGGAGTTGGGGAGGGGGCGGTATAGAGCAGTACTTC,CAWSWGGGGIEQYF
TRBV20-1,.,.,TRBJ2-2,TGCAGTGTTAGAGATCTGCGGGAGAACACCGGGGAGCTGTTTTTT,CSVRDLRENTGELFF